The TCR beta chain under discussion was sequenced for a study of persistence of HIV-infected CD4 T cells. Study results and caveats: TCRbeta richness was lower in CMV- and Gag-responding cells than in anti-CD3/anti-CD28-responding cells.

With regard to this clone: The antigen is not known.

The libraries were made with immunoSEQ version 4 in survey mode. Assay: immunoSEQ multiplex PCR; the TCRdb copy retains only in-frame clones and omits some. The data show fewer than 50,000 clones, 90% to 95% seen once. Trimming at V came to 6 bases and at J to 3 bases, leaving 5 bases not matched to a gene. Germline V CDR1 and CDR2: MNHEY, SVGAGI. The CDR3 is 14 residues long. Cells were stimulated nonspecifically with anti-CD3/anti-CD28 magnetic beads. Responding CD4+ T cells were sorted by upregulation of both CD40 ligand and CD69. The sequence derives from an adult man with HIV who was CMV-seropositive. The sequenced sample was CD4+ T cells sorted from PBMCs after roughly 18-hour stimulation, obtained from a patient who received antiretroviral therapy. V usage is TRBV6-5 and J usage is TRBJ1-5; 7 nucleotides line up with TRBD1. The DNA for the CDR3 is TGTGCCAGCAGGCAGGGGGTTAACAATCAGCCCCAGCATTTT. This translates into CASRQGVNNQPQHF.